In its sample, the clone carrying this TCR beta chain was seen many times. The sample comes from a study of regulatory T cells in long-lasting Graves disease. Time point in this sample: newly diagnosed GD, antithyroid drugs for less than 3 months. The TCR library used RNA extracted from PBMCs. Construction of TCR beta libraries relied on iRepertoire HTBI primers and on Arm-PCR targeting CDR3 regions. Per the original data handling: The samples yielded fewer than 75 TRBV and about 15 TRBJ segments. One entry per CDR3 protein results from TCRdb running MiXCR on the multiplex PCR reads. TCRdb, not the authors, supplied the V and J calls. This sample yields roughly 420,000 distinct CDR3 sequences, of which roughly 15% are seen a single time; about 15% belongs to the top ten. Germline assignment: CDR1 SGHRS and CDR2 YFSETQ. CDR3 length: 13 amino acids. V was trimmed by 1 base and J by 9 bases, leaving 12 bases between them.

These data were also reused for a study on T cells in Graves' hyperthyroidism and ophthalmopathy.

This TCR derives from a woman aged 50 to 65 with Graves disease. Sequenced material: peripheral blood mononuclear cells (PBMCs), taken at new diagnosis, from a patient treated with antithyroid drugs. The chain recombines TRBV5-1 with TRBJ2-3; the D gene is possibly TRBD1 (6 bases). This chain's CDR3 is CASSLPEGVTQYF. For the CDR3, the DNA is TGCGCCAGCAGCTTGCCCGAGGGGGTCACGCAGTATTTT.